Each of the 18 T cell receptor beta chains below was sequenced from the same sample in a study of shared clonotypes between healthy human individuals. This table comes from immunoSEQ multiplex PCR, and its TCRdb copy is limited to in-frame clones, with some not included. The sample records roughly 2.1 million clones, about 93% being singletons. Naive CD8 isolation took CD45RO-negative cells positively selected for CCR7 and excluded terminally differentiated effector memory CD45RA+ cells. The sample comprised naive CD8+ T cells from PBMCs. Source of these receptors: a man younger than 30 in good health. Some clones in this sample may be carry-over from other donors' samples.

This clone was detected only a few times. The J gene is TRBJ1-5, the V gene TRBV5-5; D unresolved. Germline V gene lookup returns CDR1 SGHKS and CDR2 YYEKEE (reference sequence). Trimming cost V 4 bases and J 0 bases, with 11 bases left between them. CDR3 length equals 15 residues. The CDR3 sequence: CASSGGRNSNQPQHF. In nucleotides, the CDR3 is TGTGCCAGCAGCGGCGGACGGAATAGCAATCAGCCCCAGCATTTT.

The J gene is TRBJ1-2, the V gene TRBV18, with 10 bases identical to TRBD1. Germline CDR1 and CDR2: KGHSH and LQKENI. The CDR3 runs to 15 residues. Losses at the gene ends were 3 bases for V and 4 bases for J; bases not matched to a gene: 5. The CDR3 protein is CASSPDRGRSYGYTF. CDR3 coding DNA: TGTGCCAGCTCACCTGACAGGGGGCGCAGCTATGGCTACACCTTC.

The V call is TRBV4-3, the J call TRBJ2-7; the D call may be TRBD1 or TRBD2 (5 bases each). Germline V gives CDR1 LGHNA, CDR2 YSLEER. The V gene lost 0 bases and the J gene lost 5 bases, with 17 bases spanning the gap. There are 16 residues in the CDR3. The CDR3 loop reads CASSQEGPGRLHEQYF. The DNA for the CDR3 is TGCGCCAGCAGCCAAGAAGGCCCAGGGAGATTACACGAGCAGTACTTC.

The rearrangement links TRBV6-1 to TRBJ1-3; D remains ambiguous. The CDR3 has 15 amino acids. The V end lost 1 base, the J end lost 0 bases, and 7 bases lay between the germline ends. Germline lookup yields CDR1 MNHNS and CDR2 SASEGT. The CDR3 reads CASSEEGGSGNTIYF. The CDR3 nucleotides are TGTGCCAGCAGTGAAGAGGGTGGCTCTGGAAACACCATATATTTT.

CDR3 region: CASTTGTGITYEQYF. As DNA, the CDR3 is TGTGCCAGTACGACCGGGACAGGTATTACCTACGAGCAGTACTTC. J is TRBJ2-7 and V is TRBV19, with TRBD1 matching over 8 bases. This CDR3 spans 15 amino acids. The V gene end was trimmed by 7 bases and the J gene end by 2 bases; junction bases not matched to a gene: 10. Germline CDR1 is LNHDA and CDR2 is SQIVND (reference sequence).

The chain couples TRBV5-5 to TRBJ2-7, with 7 bases identical to TRBD2. V was clipped by 1 base and J by 2 bases; unmatched bases: 12. This CDR3 is built from 17 residues. Germline V gene data show CDR1 as SGHKS and CDR2 as YYEKEE (reference sequence). This CDR3 is CASSLRGGDSVTYEQYF. CDR3 bases: TGTGCCAGCAGCTTGAGGGGAGGGGACTCAGTCACCTACGAGCAGTACTTC.

The CDR3 here is CASSILAANGDIQYF. As DNA, the CDR3 is TGTGCCAGCAGTATACTAGCGGCAAATGGGGACATTCAGTATTTT. The chain uses TRBV6-6 and TRBJ2-3; 8 bases match TRBD2. This CDR3 is built from 15 residues. From germline, CDR1 is MNHNY and CDR2 SVGAGI (reference sequence). After removal of 5 bases from V and 12 bases from J, the junction contained 16 bases not matched to a gene.

This chain links TRBV2 with TRBJ1-2, with D perhaps TRBD1 (6 bases). V lost 10 bases and J 8 bases, leaving 14 bases between the germline ends. Germline values: CDR1 SNHLY, CDR2 FYNNEI. The CDR3 has 11 amino acids. CDR3 region: CATKYQGGYTF. The DNA of the CDR3 is TGTGCCACCAAATACCAGGGGGGCTACACCTTC.

The DNA for the CDR3 is TGTGCCAGCAGTTTAACGTTGGCACAGTACGAGCAGTACTTC. It encodes CASSLTLAQYEQYF. The rearrangement uses TRBV28 and TRBJ2-7; no definite D call. V dropped 2 bases and J dropped 4 bases, with 12 bases sitting between them. Looked up from germline, CDR1 is MDHEN and CDR2 is SYDVKM. The CDR3 is 14 amino acids.

The chain joins TRBV14 to TRBJ1-2; D remains unclear. There are 13 residues in the CDR3. V lost 1 base to trimming and J lost 7 bases, with 10 bases between them. The germline V gene encodes CDR1 SGHDN and CDR2 FVKESK. CDR3 in DNA: TGTGCCAGCAGCCAAGGGATGGCGGGTGGCTACACCTTC. It specifies CASSQGMAGGYTF.

This clone occurred a few times. The rearrangement links TRBV11-3 to TRBJ2-2, with 12 bases fitting TRBD2. CDR1 and CDR2 (germline): SGHNT, YENEEA. J was trimmed by 7 bases and V by 6 bases; bases with no gene match: 6. The CDR3 sequence is 15 residues long. The CDR3 loop is CASSSSGRANGELFF. CDR3 coding DNA: TGTGCCAGCAGTTCTAGCGGGAGGGCTAACGGGGAGCTGTTTTTT.

The CDR3 here is CASSRIHTGSEQYF. Here the CDR3 DNA reads TGCGCCAGCAGCCGGATTCATACAGGCAGCGAGCAGTACTTC. The V call is TRBV4-3, the J call TRBJ2-7; D perhaps matches TRBD1 (5 bases). Looked up from germline, CDR1 is LGHNA and CDR2 is YSLEER. The CDR3 spans 14 residues. The V and J ends lost 4 bases and 6 bases respectively, with 16 bases between them.

This clone was observed a single time. The CDR3 nucleotides read TGTGCTAGTGACCTTCCCCGACTCTCGGGAGTAAATGAAAAACTGTTTTTT. Its protein is CASDLPRLSGVNEKLFF. V usage is TRBV12-5 and J usage is TRBJ1-4; D gene unclear. CDR3 length: 17 amino acids. From germline, CDR1 is LGHNT and CDR2 FRNRAP. Trimming took off 7 bases at V and 5 bases at J, with 23 bases between the two ends. Together with reference TRBV12-5 and TRBJ1-4, the CDR3 gives the full variable domain: DARVTQTPRHKVTEMGQEVTMRCQPILGHNTVFWYRQTMMQGLELLAYFRNRAPLDDSGMPKDRFSAEMPDATLATLKIQPSEPRDSAVYFCASDLPRLSGVNEKLFFGSGTQLSVL.

The count of this clone is one. The V and J genes are TRBV9 and TRBJ2-7; no firm D call. Trimming took off 0 bases at V and 7 bases at J, with 14 bases between the two ends. The germline V gene encodes CDR1 SGDLS and CDR2 YYNGEE. The CDR3 length is 14 residues. The CDR3 nucleotides are TGTGCCAGCAGCGTAGCTGATGGGGTGCGTGAGCAGTACTTC. Protein sequence: CASSVADGVREQYF.

The rearrangement joins TRBV29-1 to TRBJ2-3; D unresolved. The CDR3 has 10 residues. The V gene's germline CDR1 is SQVTM and CDR2 ANQGSEA. V was shortened by 3 bases and J by 5 bases, with 3 bases between the two germline ends. DNA for the CDR3: TGCAGCGTTGACGGAGATACGCAGTATTTT. The encoded protein is CSVDGDTQYF.

This clone came up once. The CDR3 DNA follows: TGTGCCAGCAGTGAATACCGGCTCCCGAGCTCCTACGAGCAGTACTTC. Residues: CASSEYRLPSSYEQYF. The V call is TRBV6-1, the J call TRBJ2-7; D is unclear. The CDR3 consists of 16 residues. Germline assignment: CDR1 MNHNS and CDR2 SASEGT. V lost 2 bases and J 0 bases, leaving 14 bases between the germline ends.

The chain links TRBV7-9 to TRBJ2-4; 8 bases align to TRBD2. The V gene's germline CDR1 is SEHNR and CDR2 FQNEAQ (reference sequence). V lost 2 bases, J lost 5 bases, and 2 bases stayed unmatched. This CDR3 has 14 residues. The CDR3 DNA is TGTGCCAGCAGCTTAAGCGGGGGCGAAAACATTCAGTACTTC. This sequence encodes CASSLSGGENIQYF.

The CDR3 DNA sequence: TGTGCCAGTAGTATCCCCAGGGAACTTAGCAATCAGCCCCAGCATTTT. Amino acids: CASSIPRELSNQPQHF. The V gene is TRBV19, the J gene TRBJ1-5, with a tentative D call TRBD1 (5 bases). Per germline, CDR1 LNHDA and CDR2 SQIVND (reference sequence). The CDR3 loop spans 16 amino acids. With 3 bases removed from V and 0 bases from J, the gap between germline ends came to 12 bases.